The 4 T cell receptor beta chains presented below share a single source sample, sequenced in a study of shared clonotypes between healthy human individuals. Some clones are missing from TCRdb's copy, which holds only in-frame ones; the method was immunoSEQ multiplex PCR. The data hold under 650,000 clones, with 90% to 96% observed a single time. The sequencing sample was made of naive CD4+ T cells sorted from blood. Indicated subset: CD45RA+ positively selected. These receptors were collected from a woman in her twenties or thirties in good health.

The V and J genes are TRBV2 and TRBJ2-7; D is undetermined. The germline V and J ends were trimmed by 4 bases and 6 bases, with 25 bases remaining between them. The CDR3 totals 17 residues. Germline CDR1 is SNHLY and CDR2 is FYNNEI. The CDR3 here is CASSAHIGIQLPTEQYF. The CDR3 bases are TGTGCCAGCAGTGCTCATATAGGGATACAGCTCCCCACCGAGCAGTACTTC.

The chain employs TRBV5-1 and TRBJ2-7, with 7 bases identical to TRBD1. V lost 4 bases to trimming and J lost 3 bases; unmatched junction nucleotides: 4. Germline CDR1 reads SGHRS; CDR2 reads YFSETQ. The CDR3 is 13 amino acids. In nucleotides, the CDR3 is TGCGCCAGCAGCCCGGGACAGCTCTACGAGCAGTACTTC. It translates to CASSPGQLYEQYF. The entire variable domain, with the rest obtained from reference TRBV5-1 and TRBJ2-7, is as follows: KAGVTQTPRYLIKTRGQQVTLSCSPISGHRSVSWYQQTPGQGLQFLFEYFSETQRNKGNFPGRFSGRQFSNSRSEMNVSTLELGDSALYLCASSPGQLYEQYFGPGTRLTVT.

The chain couples TRBV28 to TRBJ1-1; 9 bases fit TRBD1. V shed 6 bases and J 5 bases; nucleotides not matched to a gene: 7. The CDR3 loop spans 14 amino acids. CDR1 is MDHEN and CDR2 is SYDVKM in the germline V gene. The CDR3, as DNA: TGTGCCAGCAGACTGACCGGGACAGGGACTGAAGCTTTCTTT. Its translation is CASRLTGTGTEAFF.

The genes are TRBV19 and TRBJ2-5; 9 bases are a match to TRBD1. The CDR3 spans 16 residues. V lost 5 bases, J lost 2 bases, and 9 bases stayed unmatched. Germline assignment: CDR1 LNHDA and CDR2 SQIVND (reference sequence). The CDR3 sequence is CASSGTGTGIQETQYF. In nucleotides, the CDR3 is TGTGCCAGTAGTGGGACCGGGACAGGGATACAAGAGACCCAGTACTTC.